This T cell receptor beta chain was retrieved from a study of shared clonotypes between healthy human individuals (dated by TCRdb to between 2020 and 2021). In terms of the full investigation: A couple of women and a few men aged 18 to 49 years were included in the cohort. To increase sequencing depth and limit assay-specific biases, TCR repertoire library preparation and sequencing were carried out by different laboratories using diverse techniques. For each donor, CD4 naive and CD4 memory were each run on three plates, CD8 naive on two plates, and CD8 memory on one plate. To estimate repertoire size and how much clonotypes are shared between individuals, the study performed deep sequencing of blood TCR repertoires from five healthy adults. Between about 0.85 and 10 billion PBMCs per donor were obtained by leukapheresis.

Study-level results and caveats: Pairwise subsampling led to the expectation that sequencing depth would affect the degree of clonotype sharing among donors. Naive subsets generally had larger estimated clonotype richness than memory subsets did. Because the study included only a small number of donors, the genetic and exposure-history diversity represented was limited. Even with the large sequencing depth, rarefaction of the sorted-subset datasets indicated that sequencing was incomplete. Sampling was restricted to blood, and TCR repertoires in tissue are likely to differ from TCR repertoires in blood. Compared with non-shared clonotypes, clonotypes shared by all four sorted-subset donors had higher generation probabilities. Sharing across four donors was observed for approximately 5% of naive CD4, about 3.2% of naive CD8, 2% to 2.5% of memory CD4, and roughly 0.4% of memory CD8 clonotypes.

Notes on this clone: Its antigen has not been determined. The input lacks base qualities; no much larger clone sits a single base away.

Using the deep immunoSEQ assay, TCR CDR3 regions were amplified from genomic DNA by multiplex PCR. Extracted genomic DNA from each cell subset was distributed evenly across all wells of several immunoSEQ 96-well plates, and each plate was treated as a replicate. For sorted subsets, approximately 190 ng genomic DNA, equal to 25,000 to 35,000 T cell genomes, was loaded into each replicate PCR. The purified libraries were quantified using a Qubit 3.0 fluorometer, sized with a Bioanalyzer 2100, and then quantified again using the KAPA Library Quantification kit. A separate single-read 150-cycle Illumina NextSeq 550 flow cell was used to sequence each immunoSEQ 96-well plate. On the authors' methods: Because the immunoSEQ output included only junctional sequences and no quality scores, the filtering could not be the same as the filtering used for full-length reads. To assign V/J genes and CDR3, sequences were annotated against IMGT germline references using PyIR, a Python wrapper for IgBLAST v1.9. Reads were removed for weak V/J assignments (E-value above 1e-6), missing CDR3, stop codons, out-of-frame junctions, or ambiguous translated residues. V3J clonotypes were defined by identical inferred V gene, J gene, and CDR3 amino acid sequence. Percentage overlap between repertoires was computed as shared unique clonotypes divided by the size of the smaller repertoire. RTK rarefaction, the Chao1 estimator, and Recon v2.1 estimates of unobserved clonotypes were used to assess repertoire richness. Generation probabilities were computed with OLGA for all TCRbeta clonotypes obtained by the gDNA method from several donors. What TCRdb holds here is the immuneACCESS table cut down to in-frame rearrangements. Part of the clones is not present; checked against another copy, under half of the missing clones reflect an unresolved V gene, and the others are unexplained. V and J calls and clone size are copied from that table; D and trimming were computed from the DNA. Recorded for this sample are under 650,000 clones; 96% of them occurred a single time. About 0.054% of the sample rests with the top ten.

The CDR1 and CDR2 encoded by the germline V gene are MGHRA and YSYEKL. The germline ends are 19 bases apart after V is trimmed by 0 bases and J by 1 base. The CDR3 goes from the cysteine to the phenylalanine over 19 residues. Only the CDR3 DNA stays, 57 bases, in frame from base 1. The donors were healthy, HIV-negative adults who had no recently reported acute infections or vaccinations. Every donor was a Caucasian adult living in Nashville, Tennessee, USA. CD4+ T cells were enriched by magnetic negative selection; naive cells were then positively selected on CD45RA, and the negative fraction formed the memory subset. Blood was collected by leukapheresis, and PBMCs were isolated by Ficoll-Histopaque density gradient centrifugation and then cryopreserved in liquid nitrogen vapor phase. Purity and quantity of every magnetically sorted T cell population were checked by analytical flow cytometry. Genomic DNA was isolated from every sorted fraction and measured by UV absorbance on a Nanodrop 2000c.

This clonotype was sampled from a woman aged 25-40 years in good health. The chain employs TRBV4-1 and TRBJ2-1, with no reliable assignment of the D segment. Material: naive CD4+ T cells sorted from blood. The cell subset or site label on this specimen signifies: CD45RA+ positively selected. The CDR3 here reads CASSQDFGVGALSYNEQFF. The nucleotide sequence is given as TGCGCCAGCAGCCAAGATTTTGGCGTCGGAGCGTTATCCTACAATGAGCAGTTCTTC.